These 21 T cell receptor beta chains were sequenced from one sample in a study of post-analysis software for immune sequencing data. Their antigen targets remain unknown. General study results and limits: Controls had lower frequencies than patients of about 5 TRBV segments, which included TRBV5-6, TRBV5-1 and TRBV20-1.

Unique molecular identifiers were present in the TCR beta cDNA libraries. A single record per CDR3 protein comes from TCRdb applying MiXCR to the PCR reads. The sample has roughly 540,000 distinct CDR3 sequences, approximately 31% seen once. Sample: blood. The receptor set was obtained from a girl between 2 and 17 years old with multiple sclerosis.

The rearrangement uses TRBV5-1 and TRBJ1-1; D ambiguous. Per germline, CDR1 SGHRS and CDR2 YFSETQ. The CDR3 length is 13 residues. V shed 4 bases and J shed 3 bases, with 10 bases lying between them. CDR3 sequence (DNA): TGCGCCAGCAGCGGACTTGGGGACACTGAAGCTTTCTTT. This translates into CASSGLGDTEAFF.

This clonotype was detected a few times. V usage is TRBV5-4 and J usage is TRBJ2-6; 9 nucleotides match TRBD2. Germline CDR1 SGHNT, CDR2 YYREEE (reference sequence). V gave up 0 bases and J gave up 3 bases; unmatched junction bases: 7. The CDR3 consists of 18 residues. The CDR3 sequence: CASSLVVSSGVGANVLTF. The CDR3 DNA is TGTGCCAGCAGCTTGGTAGTCTCTAGCGGGGTTGGGGCCAACGTCCTGACTTTC.

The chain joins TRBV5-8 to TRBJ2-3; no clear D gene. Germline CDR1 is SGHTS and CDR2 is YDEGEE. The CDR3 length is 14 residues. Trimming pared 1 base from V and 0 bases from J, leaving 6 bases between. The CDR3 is CASSLWASTDTQYF. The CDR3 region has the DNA TGTGCCAGCAGCTTGTGGGCCAGCACAGATACGCAGTATTTT.

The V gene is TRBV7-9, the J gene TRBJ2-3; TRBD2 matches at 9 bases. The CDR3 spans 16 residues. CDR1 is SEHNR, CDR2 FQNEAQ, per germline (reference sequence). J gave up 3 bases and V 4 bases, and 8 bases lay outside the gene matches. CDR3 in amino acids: CASSWSSGAVTDTQYF. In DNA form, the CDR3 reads TGTGCCAGCAGCTGGTCTAGCGGGGCGGTAACAGATACGCAGTATTTT.

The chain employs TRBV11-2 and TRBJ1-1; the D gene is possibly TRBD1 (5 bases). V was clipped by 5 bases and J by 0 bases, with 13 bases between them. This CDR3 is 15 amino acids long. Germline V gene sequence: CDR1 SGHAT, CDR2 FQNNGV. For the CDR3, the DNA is TGTGCCAGCAGCAATTCCGGGACGATGAACACTGAAGCTTTCTTT. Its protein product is CASSNSGTMNTEAFF.

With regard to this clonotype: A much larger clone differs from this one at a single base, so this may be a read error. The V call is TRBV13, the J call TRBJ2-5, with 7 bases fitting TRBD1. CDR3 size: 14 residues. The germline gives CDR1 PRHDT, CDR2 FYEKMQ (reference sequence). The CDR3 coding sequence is TGTGCCAGCAGCCTAGGGGGCAGCCAAGGGACCCAGTACTTC. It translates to CASSLGGSQGTQYF. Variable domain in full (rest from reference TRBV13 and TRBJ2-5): AAGVIQSPRHLIKEKRETATLKCYPIPRHDTVYWYQQGPGQDPQFLISFYEKMQSDKGSIPDRFSAQQFSDYHSELNMSSLELGDSALYFCASSLGGSQGTQYFGPGTRLLVL.

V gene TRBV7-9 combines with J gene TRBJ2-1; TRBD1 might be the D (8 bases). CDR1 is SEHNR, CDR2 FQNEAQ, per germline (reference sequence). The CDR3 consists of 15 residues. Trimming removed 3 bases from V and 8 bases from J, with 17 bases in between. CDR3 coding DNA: TGTGCCAGCAGCTTTACAGGGGGAGGGTACGATGAGCAGTTCTTC. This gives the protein CASSFTGGGYDEQFF.

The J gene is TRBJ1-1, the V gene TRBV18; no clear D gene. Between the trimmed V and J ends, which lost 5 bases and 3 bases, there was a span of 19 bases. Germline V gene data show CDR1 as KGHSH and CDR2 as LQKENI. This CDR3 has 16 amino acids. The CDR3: CASSSTTRRGDTEAFF. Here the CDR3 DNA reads TGTGCCAGCTCATCAACCACACGACGGGGTGACACTGAAGCTTTCTTT.

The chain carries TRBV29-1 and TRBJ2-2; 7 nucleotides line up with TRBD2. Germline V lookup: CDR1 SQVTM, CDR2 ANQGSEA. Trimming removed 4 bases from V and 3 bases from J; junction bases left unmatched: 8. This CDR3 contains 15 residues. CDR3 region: CSVAGGTPDTGELFF. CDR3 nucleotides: TGCAGCGTTGCCGGGGGGACTCCAGACACCGGGGAGCTGTTTTTT.

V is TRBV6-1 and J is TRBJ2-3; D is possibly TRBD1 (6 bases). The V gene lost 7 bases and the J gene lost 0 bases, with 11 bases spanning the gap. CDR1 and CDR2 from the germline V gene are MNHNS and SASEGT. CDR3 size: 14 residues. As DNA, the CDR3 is TGTGCCAGCAAGAGGGGGTTTAGCACAGATACGCAGTATTTT. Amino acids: CASKRGFSTDTQYF.

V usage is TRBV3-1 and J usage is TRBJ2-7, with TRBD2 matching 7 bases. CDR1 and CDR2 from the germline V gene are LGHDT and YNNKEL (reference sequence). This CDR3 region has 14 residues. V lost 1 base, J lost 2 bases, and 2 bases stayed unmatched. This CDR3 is CASSQGDYPYEQYF. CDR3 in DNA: TGTGCCAGCAGCCAAGGGGACTACCCCTACGAGCAGTACTTC.

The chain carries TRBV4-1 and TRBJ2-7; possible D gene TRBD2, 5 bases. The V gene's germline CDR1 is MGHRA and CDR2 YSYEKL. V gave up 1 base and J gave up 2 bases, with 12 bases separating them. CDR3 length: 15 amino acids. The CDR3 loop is CASSQGGKRTYEQYF. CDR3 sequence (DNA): TGCGCCAGCAGCCAAGGGGGTAAGCGGACCTACGAGCAGTACTTC.

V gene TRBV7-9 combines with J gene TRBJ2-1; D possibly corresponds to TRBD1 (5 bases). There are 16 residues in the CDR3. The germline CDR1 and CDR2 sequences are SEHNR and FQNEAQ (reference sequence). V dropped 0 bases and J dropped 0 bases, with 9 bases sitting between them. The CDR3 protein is CASSLALGASYNEQFF. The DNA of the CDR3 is TGTGCCAGCAGCTTAGCGTTAGGGGCCTCCTACAATGAGCAGTTCTTC.

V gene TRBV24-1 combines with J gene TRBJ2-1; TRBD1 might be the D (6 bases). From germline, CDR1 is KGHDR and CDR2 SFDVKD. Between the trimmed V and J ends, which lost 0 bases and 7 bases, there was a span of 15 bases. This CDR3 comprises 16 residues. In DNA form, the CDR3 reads TGTGCCACCAGTGATTTGAAACAGGGCTTTGAGAATGAGCAGTTCTTC. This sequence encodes CATSDLKQGFENEQFF.

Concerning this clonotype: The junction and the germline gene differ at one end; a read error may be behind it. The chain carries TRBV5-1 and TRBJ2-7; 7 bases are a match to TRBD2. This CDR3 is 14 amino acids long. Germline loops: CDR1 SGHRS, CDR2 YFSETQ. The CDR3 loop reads CVSSFRGESYEQYF. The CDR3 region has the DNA TGCGTCAGCAGCTTTCGGGGGGAGTCCTACGAGCAGTACTTC.

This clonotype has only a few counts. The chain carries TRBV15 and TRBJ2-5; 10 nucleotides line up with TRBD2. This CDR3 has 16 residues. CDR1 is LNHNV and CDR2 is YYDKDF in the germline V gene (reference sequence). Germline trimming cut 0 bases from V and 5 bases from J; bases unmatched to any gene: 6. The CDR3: CATSRDLAGDGETQYF. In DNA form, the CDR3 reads TGTGCCACCAGCAGAGATCTAGCGGGGGATGGGGAGACCCAGTACTTC.

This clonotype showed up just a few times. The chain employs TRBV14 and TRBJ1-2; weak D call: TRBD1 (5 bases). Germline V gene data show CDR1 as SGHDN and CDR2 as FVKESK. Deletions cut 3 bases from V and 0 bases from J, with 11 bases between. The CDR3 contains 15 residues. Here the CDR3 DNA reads TGTGCCAGCAGCCAGACAGTCCGAGCTAACTATGGCTACACCTTC. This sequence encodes CASSQTVRANYGYTF. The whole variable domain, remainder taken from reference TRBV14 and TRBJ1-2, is EAGVTQFPSHSVIEKGQTVTLRCDPISGHDNLYWYRRVMGKEIKFLLHFVKESKQDESGMPNNRFLAERTGGTYSTLKVQPAELEDSGVYFCASSQTVRANYGYTFGSGTRLTVV.

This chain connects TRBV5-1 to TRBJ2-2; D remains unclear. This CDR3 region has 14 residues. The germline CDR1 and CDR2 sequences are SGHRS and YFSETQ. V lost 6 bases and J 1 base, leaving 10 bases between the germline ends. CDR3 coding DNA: TGCGCCAGCACTAGATCCCTGAACACCGGGGAGCTGTTTTTT. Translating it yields CASTRSLNTGELFF.

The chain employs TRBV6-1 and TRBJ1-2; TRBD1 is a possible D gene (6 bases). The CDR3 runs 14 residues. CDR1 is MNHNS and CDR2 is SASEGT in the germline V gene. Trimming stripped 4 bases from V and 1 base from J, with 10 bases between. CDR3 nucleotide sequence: TGTGCCAGCAGTGGTACAGGGCTTAACTATGGCTACACCTTC. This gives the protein CASSGTGLNYGYTF.

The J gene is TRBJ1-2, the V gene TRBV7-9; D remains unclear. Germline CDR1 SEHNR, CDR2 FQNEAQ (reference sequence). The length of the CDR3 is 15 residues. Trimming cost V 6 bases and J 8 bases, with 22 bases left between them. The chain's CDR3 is CASSQLGGNGVGYTF. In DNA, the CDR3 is TGTGCCAGCAGTCAACTTGGAGGAAACGGGGTAGGCTACACCTTC.

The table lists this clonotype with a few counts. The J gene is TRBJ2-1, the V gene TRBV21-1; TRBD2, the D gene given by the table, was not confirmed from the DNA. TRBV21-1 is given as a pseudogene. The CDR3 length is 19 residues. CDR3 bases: TGTGCCAGCAGCAAAGGGACCAGCTTTACGCCGGATTACTACAATGAGCAGTTCTTC. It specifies CASSKGTSFTPDYYNEQFF.